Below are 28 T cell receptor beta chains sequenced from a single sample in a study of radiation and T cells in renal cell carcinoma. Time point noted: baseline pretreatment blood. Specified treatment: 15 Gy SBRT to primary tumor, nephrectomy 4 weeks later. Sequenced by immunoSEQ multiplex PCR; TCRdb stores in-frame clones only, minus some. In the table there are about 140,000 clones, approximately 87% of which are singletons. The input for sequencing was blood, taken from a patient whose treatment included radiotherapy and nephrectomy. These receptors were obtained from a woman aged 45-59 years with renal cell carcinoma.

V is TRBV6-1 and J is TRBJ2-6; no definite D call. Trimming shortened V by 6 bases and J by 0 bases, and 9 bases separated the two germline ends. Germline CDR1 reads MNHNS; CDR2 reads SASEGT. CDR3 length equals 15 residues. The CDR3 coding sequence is TGTGCCAGCAGATATGGGAACTCTGGGGCCAACGTCCTGACTTTC. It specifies CASRYGNSGANVLTF.

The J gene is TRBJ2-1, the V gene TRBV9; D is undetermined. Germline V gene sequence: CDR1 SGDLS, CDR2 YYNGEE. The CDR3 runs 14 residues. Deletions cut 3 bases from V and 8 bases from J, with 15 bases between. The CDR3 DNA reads TGTGCCAGCAGCGCCGGAGAAGCTTCCGATGAGCAGTTCTTC. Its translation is CASSAGEASDEQFF.

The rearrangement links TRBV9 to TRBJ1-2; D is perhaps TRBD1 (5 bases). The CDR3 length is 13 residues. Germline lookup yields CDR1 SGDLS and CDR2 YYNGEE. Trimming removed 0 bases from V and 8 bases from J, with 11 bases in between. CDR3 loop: CASSVDGGWGYTF. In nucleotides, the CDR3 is TGTGCCAGCAGCGTAGATGGGGGTTGGGGCTACACCTTC.

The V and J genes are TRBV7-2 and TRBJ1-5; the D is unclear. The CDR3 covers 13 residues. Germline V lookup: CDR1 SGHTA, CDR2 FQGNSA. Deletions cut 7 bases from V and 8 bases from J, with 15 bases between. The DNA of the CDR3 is TGTGCCAGCAACTATGGGAGTTCGGAGCCCCAGCATTTT. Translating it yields CASNYGSSEPQHF.

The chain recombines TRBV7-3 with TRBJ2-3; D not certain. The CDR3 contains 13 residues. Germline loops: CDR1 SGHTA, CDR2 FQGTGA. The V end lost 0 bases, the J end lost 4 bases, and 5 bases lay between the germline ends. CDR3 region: CASSLTRPDTQYF. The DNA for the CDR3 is TGTGCCAGCAGCTTAACCCGCCCAGATACGCAGTATTTT.

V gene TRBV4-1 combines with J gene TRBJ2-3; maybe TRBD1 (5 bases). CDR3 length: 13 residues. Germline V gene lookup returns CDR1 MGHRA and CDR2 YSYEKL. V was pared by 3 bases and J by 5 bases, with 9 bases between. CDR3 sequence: CASSHPREDTQYF. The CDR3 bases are TGCGCCAGCAGCCACCCCAGGGAAGATACGCAGTATTTT.

CDR3 in DNA: TGTGCCTGGTGGACAGGGAGCTCTGGAAACACCATATATTTT. Protein sequence: CAWWTGSSGNTIYF. This rearrangement joins TRBV30 to TRBJ1-3, with 8 bases lining up with TRBD1. V lost 5 bases to trimming and J lost 0 bases; unmatched junction nucleotides: 3. Germline V lookup: CDR1 GTSNPN, CDR2 SVGIG (reference sequence). The CDR3 spans 14 residues.

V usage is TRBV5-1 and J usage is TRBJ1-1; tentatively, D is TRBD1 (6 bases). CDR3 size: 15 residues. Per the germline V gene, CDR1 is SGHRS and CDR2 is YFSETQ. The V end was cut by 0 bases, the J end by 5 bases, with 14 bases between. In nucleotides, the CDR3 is TGCGCCAGCAGCTTGGGTTCTGGGGGCAGGACTGAAGCTTTCTTT. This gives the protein CASSLGSGGRTEAFF. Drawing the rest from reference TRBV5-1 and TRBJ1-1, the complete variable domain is KAGVTQTPRYLIKTRGQQVTLSCSPISGHRSVSWYQQTPGQGLQFLFEYFSETQRNKGNFPGRFSGRQFSNSRSEMNVSTLELGDSALYLCASSLGSGGRTEAFFGQGTRLTVV.

The CDR3 DNA sequence: TGTGCCAGTAGTGTATATCTGGGGACAGGTGTGGAGACCCAGTACTTC. Protein: CASSVYLGTGVETQYF. The chain carries TRBV19 and TRBJ2-5, with 8 positions matching TRBD1. From germline, CDR1 is LNHDA and CDR2 SQIVND (reference sequence). The trim removed 5 bases at V and 5 bases at J, leaving 13 bases unmatched. This CDR3 is 16 amino acids long. Based on the CDR3 plus reference TRBV19 and TRBJ2-5, the full variable domain is DGGITQSPKYLFRKEGQNVTLSCEQNLNHDAMYWYRQDPGQGLRLIYYSQIVNDFQKGDIAEGYSVSREKKESFPLTVTSAQKNPTAFYLCASSVYLGTGVETQYFGPGTRLLVL.

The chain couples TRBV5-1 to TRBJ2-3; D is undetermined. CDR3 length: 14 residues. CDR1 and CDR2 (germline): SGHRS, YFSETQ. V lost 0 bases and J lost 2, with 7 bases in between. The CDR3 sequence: CASSLDSPTDTQYF. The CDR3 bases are TGCGCCAGCAGCTTGGACAGCCCCACAGATACGCAGTATTTT.

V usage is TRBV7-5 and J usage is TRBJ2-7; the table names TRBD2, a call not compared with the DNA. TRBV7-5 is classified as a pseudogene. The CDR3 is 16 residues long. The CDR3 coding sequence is TGTGCCAGAAGCTTAGCCCAGCGGGGGGTTCTCTACGAGCAGTACTTC. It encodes CARSLAQRGVLYEQYF.

CDR3 sequence reads: CASSTSGRVYNEQFF. The CDR3 DNA reads TGTGCCAGCAGCACTAGCGGGAGGGTTTACAATGAGCAGTTCTTC. The rearrangement links TRBV7-9 to TRBJ2-1, with 13 bases aligning to TRBD2. V lost 5 bases, J lost 4 bases, and 2 bases stayed unmatched. Germline loops: CDR1 SEHNR, CDR2 FQNEAQ (reference sequence). CDR3 length: 15 amino acids.

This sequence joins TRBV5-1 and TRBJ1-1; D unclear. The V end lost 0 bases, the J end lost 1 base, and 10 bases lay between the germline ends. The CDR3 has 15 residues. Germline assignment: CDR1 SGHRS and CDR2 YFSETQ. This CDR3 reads CASSLDEGRNTEAFF. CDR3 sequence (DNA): TGCGCCAGCAGCTTGGATGAAGGGCGGAACACTGAAGCTTTCTTT.

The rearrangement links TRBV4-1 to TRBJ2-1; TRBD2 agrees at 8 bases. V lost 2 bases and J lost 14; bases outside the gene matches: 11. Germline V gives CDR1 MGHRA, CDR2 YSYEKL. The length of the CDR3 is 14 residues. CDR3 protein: CASSQPGLGRQEFF. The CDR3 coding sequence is TGCGCCAGCAGCCAACCGGGACTAGGAAGGCAGGAGTTCTTC.

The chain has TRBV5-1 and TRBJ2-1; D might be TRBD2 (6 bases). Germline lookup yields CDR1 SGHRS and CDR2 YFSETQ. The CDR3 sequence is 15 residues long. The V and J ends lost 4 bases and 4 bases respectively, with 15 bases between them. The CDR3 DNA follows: TGCGCCAGCAGCCAAATGACGGGGGATTACAATGAGCAGTTCTTC. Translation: CASSQMTGDYNEQFF.

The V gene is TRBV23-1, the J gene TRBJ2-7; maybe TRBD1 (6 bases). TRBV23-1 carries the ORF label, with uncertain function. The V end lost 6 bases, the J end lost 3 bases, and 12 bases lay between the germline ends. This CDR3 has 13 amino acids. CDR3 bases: TGCGCCAGCAGCCGGACAGAAAACTACGAGCAGTACTTC. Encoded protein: CASSRTENYEQYF.

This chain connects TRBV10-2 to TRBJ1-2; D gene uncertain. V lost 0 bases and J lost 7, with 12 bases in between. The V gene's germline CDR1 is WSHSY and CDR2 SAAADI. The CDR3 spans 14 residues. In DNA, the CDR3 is TGCGCCAGCAGTGAGTCGCCGGGTCGAAGTGGCTACACCTTC. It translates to CASSESPGRSGYTF.

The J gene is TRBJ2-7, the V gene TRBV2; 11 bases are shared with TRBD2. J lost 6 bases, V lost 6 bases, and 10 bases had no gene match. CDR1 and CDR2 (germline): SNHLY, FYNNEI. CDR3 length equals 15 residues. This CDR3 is CASRLLAGGLGEQYF. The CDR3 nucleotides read TGTGCCAGCAGGCTGCTAGCGGGAGGACTTGGCGAGCAGTACTTC.

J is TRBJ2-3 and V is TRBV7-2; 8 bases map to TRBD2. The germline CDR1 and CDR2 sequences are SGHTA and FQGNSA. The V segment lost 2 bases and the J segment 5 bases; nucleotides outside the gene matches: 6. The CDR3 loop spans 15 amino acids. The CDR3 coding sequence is TGTGCCAGCAGCTTATGGCGGGGGGTAGAAGATACGCAGTATTTT. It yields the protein CASSLWRGVEDTQYF.

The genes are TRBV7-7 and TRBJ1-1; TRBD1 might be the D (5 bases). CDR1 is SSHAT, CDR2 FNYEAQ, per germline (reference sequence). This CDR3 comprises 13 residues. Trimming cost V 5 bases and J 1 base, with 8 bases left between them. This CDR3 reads CASSLTANTEAFF. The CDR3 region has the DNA TGTGCCAGCAGCCTGACAGCGAACACTGAAGCTTTCTTT. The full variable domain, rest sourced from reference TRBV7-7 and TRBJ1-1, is GAGVSQSPRYKVTKRGQDVTLRCDPISSHATLYWYQQALGQGPEFLTYFNYEAQPDKSGLPSDRFSAERPEGSISTLTIQRTEQRDSAMYRCASSLTANTEAFFGQGTRLTVV.

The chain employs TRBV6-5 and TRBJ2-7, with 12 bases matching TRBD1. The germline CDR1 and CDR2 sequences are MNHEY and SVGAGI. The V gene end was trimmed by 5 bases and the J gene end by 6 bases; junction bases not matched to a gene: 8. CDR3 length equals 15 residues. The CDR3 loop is CASSRSGTGGREQYF. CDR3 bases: TGTGCCAGCAGTCGATCCGGGACAGGGGGCCGCGAGCAGTACTTC.

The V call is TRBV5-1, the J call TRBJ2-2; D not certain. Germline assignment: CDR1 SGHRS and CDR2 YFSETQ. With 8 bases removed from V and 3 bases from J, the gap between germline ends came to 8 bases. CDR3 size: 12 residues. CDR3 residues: CASRQDTGELFF. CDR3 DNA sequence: TGCGCCAGTAGACAAGACACCGGGGAGCTGTTTTTT.

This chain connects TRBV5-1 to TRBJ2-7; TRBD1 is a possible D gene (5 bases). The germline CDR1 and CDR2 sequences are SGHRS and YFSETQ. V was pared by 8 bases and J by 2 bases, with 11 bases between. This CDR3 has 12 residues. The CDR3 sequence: CARSDRTYEQYF. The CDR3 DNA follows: TGCGCCAGAAGCGACAGAACCTACGAGCAGTACTTC.

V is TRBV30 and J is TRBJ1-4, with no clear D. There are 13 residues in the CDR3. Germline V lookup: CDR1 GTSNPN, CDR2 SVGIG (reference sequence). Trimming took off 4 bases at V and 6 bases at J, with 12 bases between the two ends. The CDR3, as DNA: TGTGCCTGGAAATTGAGAGTTTATGAAAAACTGTTTTTT. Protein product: CAWKLRVYEKLFF.

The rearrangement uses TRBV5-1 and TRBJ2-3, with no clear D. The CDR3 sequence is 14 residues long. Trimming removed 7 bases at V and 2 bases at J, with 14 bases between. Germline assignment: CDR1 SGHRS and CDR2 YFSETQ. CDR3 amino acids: CASHGQLHTDTQYF. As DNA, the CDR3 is TGCGCCAGCCACGGGCAACTACACACAGATACGCAGTATTTT.

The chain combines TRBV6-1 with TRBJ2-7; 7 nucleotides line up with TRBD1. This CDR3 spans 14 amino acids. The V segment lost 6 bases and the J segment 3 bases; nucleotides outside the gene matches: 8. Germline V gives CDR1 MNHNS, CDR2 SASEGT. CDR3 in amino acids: CASSSGTANYEQYF. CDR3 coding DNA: TGTGCCAGCAGCTCCGGGACAGCAAACTACGAGCAGTACTTC.

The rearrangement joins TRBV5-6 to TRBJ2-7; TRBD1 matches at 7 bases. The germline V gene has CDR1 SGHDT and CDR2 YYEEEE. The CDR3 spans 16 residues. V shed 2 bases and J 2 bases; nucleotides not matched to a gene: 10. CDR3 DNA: TGTGCCAGCAGCTTTAGGGACAGCCTCTCCCCCTACGAGCAGTACTTC. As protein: CASSFRDSLSPYEQYF.

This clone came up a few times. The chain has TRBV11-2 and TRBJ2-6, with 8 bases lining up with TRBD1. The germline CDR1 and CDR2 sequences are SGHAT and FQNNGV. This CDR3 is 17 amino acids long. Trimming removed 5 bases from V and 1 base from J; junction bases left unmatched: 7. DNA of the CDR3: TGTGCCAGCAGCGCCACCGGGACAGGTTCTGGGGCCAACGTCCTGACTTTC. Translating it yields CASSATGTGSGANVLTF. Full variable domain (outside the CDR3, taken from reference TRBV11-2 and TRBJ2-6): EAGVAQSPRYKIIEKRQSVAFWCNPISGHATLYWYQQILGQGPKLLIQFQNNGVVDDSQLPKDRFSAERLKGVDSTLKIQPAKLEDSAVYLCASSATGTGSGANVLTFGAGSRLTVL.